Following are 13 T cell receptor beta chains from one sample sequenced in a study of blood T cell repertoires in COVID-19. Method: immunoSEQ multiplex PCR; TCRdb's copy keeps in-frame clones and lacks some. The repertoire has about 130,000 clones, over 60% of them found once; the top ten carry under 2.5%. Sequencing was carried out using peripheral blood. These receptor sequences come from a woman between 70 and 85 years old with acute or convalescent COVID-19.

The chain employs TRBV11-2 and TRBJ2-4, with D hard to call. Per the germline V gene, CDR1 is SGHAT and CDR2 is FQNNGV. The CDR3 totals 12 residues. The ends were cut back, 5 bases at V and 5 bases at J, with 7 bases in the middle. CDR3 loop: CASSPGQNIQYF. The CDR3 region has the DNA TGTGCCAGCAGCCCTGGCCAAAACATTCAGTACTTC.

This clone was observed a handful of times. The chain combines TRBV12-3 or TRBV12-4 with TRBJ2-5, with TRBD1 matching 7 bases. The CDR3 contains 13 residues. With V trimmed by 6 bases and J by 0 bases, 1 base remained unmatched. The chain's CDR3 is CASRQGNQETQYF. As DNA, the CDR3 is TGTGCCAGCAGACAGGGGAACCAAGAGACCCAGTACTTC.

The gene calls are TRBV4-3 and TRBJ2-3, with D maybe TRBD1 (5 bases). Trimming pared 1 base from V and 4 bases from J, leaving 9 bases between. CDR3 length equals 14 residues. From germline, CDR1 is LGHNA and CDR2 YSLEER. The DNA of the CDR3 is TGCGCCAGCAGCCAAGGAAGGGGCCCAGATACGCAGTATTTT. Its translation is CASSQGRGPDTQYF.

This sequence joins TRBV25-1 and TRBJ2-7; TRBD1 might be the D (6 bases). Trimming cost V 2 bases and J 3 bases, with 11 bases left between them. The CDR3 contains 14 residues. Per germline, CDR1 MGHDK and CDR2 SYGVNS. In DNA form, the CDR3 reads TGTGCCAGCAGTGAAGCCCGGACAGTCTACGAGCAGTACTTC. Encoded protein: CASSEARTVYEQYF.

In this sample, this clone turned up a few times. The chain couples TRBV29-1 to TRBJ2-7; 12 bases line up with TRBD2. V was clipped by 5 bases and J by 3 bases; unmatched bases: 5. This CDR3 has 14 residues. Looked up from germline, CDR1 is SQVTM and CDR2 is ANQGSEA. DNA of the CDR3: TGCAGCGTTAACGGACTAGCGGGATACTACGAGCAGTACTTC. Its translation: CSVNGLAGYYEQYF.

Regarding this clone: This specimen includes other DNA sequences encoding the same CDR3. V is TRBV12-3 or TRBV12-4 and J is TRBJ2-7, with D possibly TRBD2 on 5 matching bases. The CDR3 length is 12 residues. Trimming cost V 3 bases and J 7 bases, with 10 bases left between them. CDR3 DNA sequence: TGTGCCAGCAGTTTGGGCCCGGGGGAGCAGTACTTC. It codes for CASSLGPGEQYF.

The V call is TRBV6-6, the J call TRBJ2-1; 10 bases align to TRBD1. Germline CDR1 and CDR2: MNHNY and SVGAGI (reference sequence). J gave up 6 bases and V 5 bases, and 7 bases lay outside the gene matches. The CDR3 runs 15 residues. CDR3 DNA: TGTGCCAGCAGTGCACAACGACAGGGGGCCAATGAGCAGTTCTTC. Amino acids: CASSAQRQGANEQFF.

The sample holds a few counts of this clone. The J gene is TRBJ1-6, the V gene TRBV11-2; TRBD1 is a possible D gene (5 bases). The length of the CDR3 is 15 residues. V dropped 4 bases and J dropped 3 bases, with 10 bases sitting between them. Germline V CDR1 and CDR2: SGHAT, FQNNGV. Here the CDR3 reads CASSSQGLYNSPLHF. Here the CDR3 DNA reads TGTGCCAGCAGCTCCCAGGGCCTCTATAATTCACCCCTCCACTTT.

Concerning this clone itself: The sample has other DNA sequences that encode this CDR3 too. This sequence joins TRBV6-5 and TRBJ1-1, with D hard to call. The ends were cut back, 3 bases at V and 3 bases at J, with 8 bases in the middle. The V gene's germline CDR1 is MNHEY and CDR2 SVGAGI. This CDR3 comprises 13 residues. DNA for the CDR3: TGTGCCAGCAGTTATAGTCGGGACACTGAAGCTTTCTTT. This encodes CASSYSRDTEAFF.

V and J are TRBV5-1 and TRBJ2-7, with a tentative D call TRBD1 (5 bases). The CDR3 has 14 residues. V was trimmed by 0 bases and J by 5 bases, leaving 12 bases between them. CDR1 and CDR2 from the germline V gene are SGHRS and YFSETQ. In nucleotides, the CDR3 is TGCGCCAGCAGCTTGGACAGGCTTGTCGACGAGCAGTACTTC. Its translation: CASSLDRLVDEQYF.

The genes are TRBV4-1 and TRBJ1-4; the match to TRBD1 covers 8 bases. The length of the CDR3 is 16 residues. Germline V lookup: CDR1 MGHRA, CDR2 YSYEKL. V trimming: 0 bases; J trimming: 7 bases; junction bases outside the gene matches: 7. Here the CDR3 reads CASSQEPPGGREKLFF. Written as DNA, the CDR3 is TGCGCCAGCAGCCAAGAGCCCCCAGGGGGCCGTGAAAAACTGTTTTTT.

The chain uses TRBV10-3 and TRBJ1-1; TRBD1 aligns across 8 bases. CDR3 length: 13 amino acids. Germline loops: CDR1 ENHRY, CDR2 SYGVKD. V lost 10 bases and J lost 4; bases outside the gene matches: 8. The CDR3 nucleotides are TGTGCCACCTACAGGGGGGGTAGCACTGAAGCTTTCTTT. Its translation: CATYRGGSTEAFF.

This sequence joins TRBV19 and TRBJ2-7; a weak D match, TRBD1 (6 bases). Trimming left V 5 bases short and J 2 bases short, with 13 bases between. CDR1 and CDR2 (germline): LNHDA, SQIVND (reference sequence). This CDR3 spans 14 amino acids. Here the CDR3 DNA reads TGTGCCAGTAGTTCCTCAGCAGGGGCCTACGAGCAGTACTTC. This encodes CASSSSAGAYEQYF.